The 23 T cell receptor beta chains presented below share a single source sample, sequenced in a study of blood T cell repertoires in COVID-19. Produced via immunoSEQ multiplex PCR; TCRdb's table is partial and in-frame only. The data show some 150,000 clones, around 84% seen once. Sequencing input: peripheral blood. The receptors shown here come from a woman between 50 and 59 years old in a cohort sampled during active or convalescent COVID-19.

The chain joins TRBV4-1 to TRBJ2-7; D may be TRBD1 (5 bases). The CDR3 sequence is 18 residues long. Germline CDR1 is MGHRA and CDR2 is YSYEKL. The ends were cut back, 0 bases at V and 0 bases at J, with 18 bases in the middle. The CDR3 loop reads CASSQDGAGTVNSYEQYF. The DNA of the CDR3 is TGCGCCAGCAGCCAAGATGGGGCAGGAACAGTCAACTCCTACGAGCAGTACTTC.

J is TRBJ1-3 and V is TRBV7-2; 10 bases are shared with TRBD1. The CDR3 spans 16 residues. CDR1 and CDR2 (germline): SGHTA, FQGNSA. V was pared by 5 bases and J by 4 bases, with 8 bases of the junction left unmatched. In nucleotides, the CDR3 is TGTGCCAGCAGCCCCCCGGGACAGGGGTCCGGAAACACCATATATTTT. It translates to CASSPPGQGSGNTIYF.

The chain's CDR3 is CASYTNSGANVLTF. The CDR3, as DNA: TGCGCCAGCTACACTAATTCTGGGGCCAACGTCCTGACTTTC. This sequence joins TRBV5-1 and TRBJ2-6; no definite D call. V gave up 7 bases and J gave up 1 base, with 9 bases separating them. The CDR3 sequence is 14 residues long. Germline values: CDR1 SGHRS, CDR2 YFSETQ.

This chain connects TRBV5-1 to TRBJ2-7; D is unclear. The ends were cut back, 0 bases at V and 0 bases at J, with 10 bases in the middle. The CDR3 is 15 amino acids. Germline-derived CDR1 and CDR2 are SGHRS and YFSETQ. The DNA for the CDR3 is TGCGCCAGCAGCTTGGGGCCGGGTTCCTCCTACGAGCAGTACTTC. It specifies CASSLGPGSSYEQYF. The variable domain in full, with the rest retrieved from reference TRBV5-1 and TRBJ2-7, is KAGVTQTPRYLIKTRGQQVTLSCSPISGHRSVSWYQQTPGQGLQFLFEYFSETQRNKGNFPGRFSGRQFSNSRSEMNVSTLELGDSALYLCASSLGPGSSYEQYFGPGTRLTVT.

CDR3 protein: CASSLSPGTNNQPQHF. The CDR3 region has the DNA TGTGCCAGCAGCTTATCTCCCGGGACAAACAATCAGCCCCAGCATTTT. The J gene is TRBJ1-5, the V gene TRBV7-3, with a possible D match to TRBD1 (6 bases). The CDR3 is made up of 16 amino acids. V was clipped by 2 bases and J by 3 bases, with 14 bases between them. Per the germline V gene, CDR1 is SGHTA and CDR2 is FQGTGA.

In this sample, this clone turned up once. The CDR3 DNA reads TGTGCCAGCAGGTCACAGGCGTTCAATCAGCCCCAGCATTTT. Residues: CASRSQAFNQPQHF. V usage is TRBV2 and J usage is TRBJ1-5; the D gene is possibly TRBD1 (5 bases). Trimming removed 6 bases at V and 3 bases at J, with 12 bases between. CDR1 and CDR2 from the germline V gene are SNHLY and FYNNEI. The CDR3 length is 14 residues.

The chain combines TRBV3-1 (or the pseudogene TRBV3-2) with TRBJ2-6, with D possibly being TRBD2 (7 bases). Germline V gene lookup returns CDR1 LGHDT and CDR2 YNNKEL (reference sequence). CDR3 length equals 19 residues. The V gene lost 0 bases and the J gene lost 2 bases, with 17 bases spanning the gap. CDR3 sequence reads: CASSQEERDTGPGANVLTF. CDR3 nucleotide sequence: TGTGCCAGCAGCCAAGAAGAGCGGGACACAGGTCCTGGGGCCAACGTCCTGACTTTC.

The J gene is TRBJ2-1, the V gene TRBV7-8, with 8 bases fitting TRBD2. Germline V gives CDR1 SGHVS, CDR2 FQNEAQ. The CDR3 totals 15 residues. V was pared by 5 bases and J by 0 bases, with 3 bases of the junction left unmatched. The CDR3 protein is CASSPGGSSYNEQFF. CDR3 nucleotide sequence: TGTGCCAGCAGCCCGGGGGGGAGCTCCTACAATGAGCAGTTCTTC.

The chain carries TRBV15 and TRBJ1-5, with D hard to call. Germline assignment: CDR1 LNHNV and CDR2 YYDKDF (reference sequence). V lost 3 bases, J lost 1 base, and 13 bases lay in between. The CDR3 has 16 amino acids. The CDR3 here is CATSREALGSNQPQHF. CDR3 sequence (DNA): TGTGCCACCAGCAGGGAGGCCTTGGGGAGCAATCAGCCCCAGCATTTT. The whole variable domain, remainder taken from reference TRBV15 and TRBJ1-5, is DAMVIQNPRYQVTQFGKPVTLSCSQTLNHNVMYWYQQKSSQAPKLLFHYYDKDFNNEADTPDNFQSRRPNTSFCFLDIRSPGLGDTAMYLCATSREALGSNQPQHFGDGTRLSIL.

The rearrangement uses TRBV6-5 and TRBJ1-1; D is possibly TRBD1 (6 bases). Between the trimmed V and J ends, which lost 0 bases and 4 bases, there was a span of 12 bases. This CDR3 comprises 15 residues. The germline V gene has CDR1 MNHEY and CDR2 SVGAGI. Here the CDR3 reads CASSYSGHMVTEAFF. The DNA of the CDR3 is TGTGCCAGCAGTTACTCGGGACATATGGTCACTGAAGCTTTCTTT.

The gene calls are TRBV30 and TRBJ2-3; a weak D match, TRBD2 (5 bases). Germline CDR1 and CDR2: GTSNPN and SVGIG (reference sequence). The CDR3 is made up of 14 amino acids. V lost 1 base to trimming and J lost 9 bases, with 17 bases between them. The CDR3 loop reads CAWSGGSLSGTQYF. The CDR3 DNA sequence: TGTGCCTGGAGTGGAGGATCCCTTTCGGGGACGCAGTATTTT.

This sequence joins TRBV19 and TRBJ2-3; D is uncertain. The V gene's germline CDR1 is LNHDA and CDR2 SQIVND (reference sequence). This CDR3 is 15 amino acids long. V was trimmed by 7 bases and J by 5 bases, leaving 19 bases between them. Here the CDR3 DNA reads TGTGCCAGTATCTCTTGGTTACCTACCCTAGATACGCAGTATTTT. Its protein product is CASISWLPTLDTQYF.

This clone was seen once. The CDR3 bases are TGCAGCTCACGGTGGGACAGTAACTTGGACACTGAAGCTTTCTTT. The encoded protein is CSSRWDSNLDTEAFF. V usage is TRBV29-1 and J usage is TRBJ1-1, with TRBD1 identical over 7 bases. J lost 3 bases, V lost 8 bases, and 15 bases had no gene match. The CDR3 extends over 15 amino acids. Germline V CDR1 and CDR2: SQVTM, ANQGSEA.

This rearrangement joins TRBV5-5 to TRBJ1-5; D might be TRBD1 (6 bases). The CDR3 totals 15 residues. The V end lost 5 bases, the J end lost 4 bases, and 16 bases lay between the germline ends. Germline loops: CDR1 SGHKS, CDR2 YYEKEE (reference sequence). The DNA for the CDR3 is TGTGCCAGCAGATCAACAGGGTCCGAAAATCAGCCCCAGCATTTT. Residues: CASRSTGSENQPQHF.

The J gene is TRBJ1-2, the V gene TRBV3-1 (or the pseudogene TRBV3-2); 9 bases are shared with TRBD1. The CDR3 spans 14 residues. Germline V CDR1 and CDR2: LGHDT, YNNKEL (reference sequence). V lost 4 bases and J lost 6; bases outside the gene matches: 6. CDR3 in amino acids: CASSPTGGEDGYTF. The CDR3 bases are TGTGCCAGCAGCCCAACAGGGGGCGAAGATGGCTACACCTTC.

The chain couples TRBV3-1 (or the pseudogene TRBV3-2) to TRBJ2-3; TRBD2 agrees at 8 bases. Germline V gene lookup returns CDR1 LGHDT and CDR2 YNNKEL (reference sequence). CDR3 length: 17 amino acids. J lost 0 bases, V lost 1 base, and 6 bases had no gene match. CDR3: CASSQGSSGFSTDTQYF. The CDR3 DNA sequence: TGTGCCAGCAGCCAAGGTTCTAGCGGGTTTAGCACAGATACGCAGTATTTT.

The chain has TRBV11-2 and TRBJ2-1; D gene unclear. CDR3 size: 15 residues. CDR1 and CDR2 from the germline V gene are SGHAT and FQNNGV. Trimming removed 1 base from V and 2 bases from J, with 9 bases in between. CDR3 region: CASSLGAGTYNEQFF. The CDR3 bases are TGTGCCAGCAGCTTAGGTGCCGGTACCTACAATGAGCAGTTCTTC. Full variable domain (rest looked up from reference TRBV11-2 and TRBJ2-1): EAGVAQSPRYKIIEKRQSVAFWCNPISGHATLYWYQQILGQGPKLLIQFQNNGVVDDSQLPKDRFSAERLKGVDSTLKIQPAKLEDSAVYLCASSLGAGTYNEQFFGPGTRLTVL.

The rearrangement joins TRBV3-1 (or the pseudogene TRBV3-2) to TRBJ2-3; D ambiguous. Germline V gene data show CDR1 as LGHDT and CDR2 as YNNKEL (reference sequence). The CDR3 runs to 15 residues. The V and J ends lost 1 base and 1 base respectively, with 9 bases between them. The CDR3 sequence is CASSQGASRTDTQYF. The CDR3 DNA reads as TGTGCCAGCAGCCAAGGGGCGAGTCGCACAGATACGCAGTATTTT.

The CDR3 reads CASSVGGVLETQYF. In nucleotides, the CDR3 is TGTGCCAGCAGCGTAGGGGGAGTACTAGAGACCCAGTACTTC. V usage is TRBV9 and J usage is TRBJ2-5; maybe TRBD2 (5 bases). V lost 0 bases, J lost 4 bases, and 10 bases lay in between. Germline V gene data show CDR1 as SGDLS and CDR2 as YYNGEE. This CDR3 spans 14 amino acids. The complete variable domain, with remaining parts taken from reference TRBV9 and TRBJ2-5, reads DSGVTQTPKHLITATGQRVTLRCSPRSGDLSVYWYQQSLDQGLQFLIQYYNGEERAKGNILERFSAQQFPDLHSELNLSSLELGDSALYFCASSVGGVLETQYFGPGTRLLVL.

The chain joins TRBV7-2 to TRBJ2-2; TRBD2 aligns across 8 bases. After removal of 5 bases from V and 7 bases from J, the junction contained 9 bases not matched to a gene. The CDR3 spans 15 residues. The V gene's germline CDR1 is SGHTA and CDR2 FQGNSA. The CDR3 region is CASSRLAGSDGELFF. The CDR3 DNA follows: TGTGCCAGCAGCCGGTTAGCGGGGTCGGACGGGGAGCTGTTTTTT.

The CDR3 bases are TGTGCCACCAGCCGGGGGAGCGGGGGCACAGATACGCAGTATTTT. It specifies CATSRGSGGTDTQYF. The chain carries TRBV24-1 and TRBJ2-3, with 7 positions matching TRBD2. Germline V gene data show CDR1 as KGHDR and CDR2 as SFDVKD. J gave up 1 base and V 7 bases, and 7 bases lay outside the gene matches. The CDR3 loop spans 15 amino acids.

The CDR3 is CASSSNGYGYTF. The CDR3 nucleotides are TGTGCCAGCAGTTCTAACGGCTATGGCTACACCTTC. J is TRBJ1-2 and V is TRBV14; no reliable D call. This CDR3 contains 12 residues. Germline CDR1 reads SGHDN; CDR2 reads FVKESK. V dropped 6 bases and J dropped 4 bases, with 9 bases sitting between them.

J is TRBJ2-7 and V is TRBV18; TRBD2 matches 14 bases. V was pared by 6 bases and J by 4 bases, with 5 bases of the junction left unmatched. There are 15 residues in the CDR3. Germline CDR1 reads KGHSH; CDR2 reads LQKENI. CDR3 sequence reads: CASSQTSGGAYEQYF. The CDR3 nucleotides are TGTGCCAGCTCCCAGACTAGCGGGGGGGCTTACGAGCAGTACTTC.